Each of the 7 T cell receptor beta chains below was sequenced from the same sample in a study of T cells in Graves' hyperthyroidism and ophthalmopathy. Authors of the study amplified TCR beta CDR3 regions from RNA transcripts. In the first-round RT-PCR of the TCR CDR3, the HTBI primer set was used. One entry per CDR3 protein results from TCRdb running MiXCR on the multiplex PCR reads. The sample holds some 500,000 distinct CDR3 sequences, around an eighth seen once. Sequenced sample: blood. Receptors were obtained from a woman in her late teens or twenties with Graves' hyperthyroidism.

This clonotype was seen ten or more times. For the CDR3, the DNA is TGTGCCAGCAGTTTATCCTACTTAGCTGTGAACACTGAAGCTTTCTTT. It yields the protein CASSLSYLAVNTEAFF. The chain has TRBV27 and TRBJ1-1; no clear D. V gave up 0 bases and J gave up 0 bases, with 11 bases separating them. Germline V lookup: CDR1 MNHEY, CDR2 SMNVEV (reference sequence). The CDR3 loop spans 16 amino acids.

This clonotype was seen at least ten times. V is TRBV12-3 or TRBV12-4 and J is TRBJ2-7, with D possibly called TRBD1 or TRBD2 (5 bases each). Between the trimmed V and J ends, which lost 0 bases and 4 bases, there was a span of 13 bases. This CDR3 spans 15 amino acids. Here the CDR3 reads CASSLAGDRGYEQYF. CDR3 DNA sequence: TGTGCCAGCAGTTTAGCGGGGGACCGAGGGTACGAGCAGTACTTC.

This clonotype was observed a few times. V gene TRBV5-4 combines with J gene TRBJ2-7; weak D call: TRBD2 (5 bases). V dropped 0 bases and J dropped 5 bases, with 9 bases sitting between them. This CDR3 is 13 amino acids long. Germline V CDR1 and CDR2: SGHNT, YYREEE (reference sequence). CDR3 DNA: TGTGCCAGCAGCTTGGGAGGGCAAGACGAGCAGTACGTC. Its translation: CASSLGGQDEQYV.

This clonotype occurred many times. The V gene is TRBV24-1, the J gene TRBJ2-1, with 10 positions matching TRBD1. Per germline, CDR1 KGHDR and CDR2 SFDVKD. The CDR3 covers 15 residues. V shed 4 bases and J 8 bases; nucleotides not matched to a gene: 7. The CDR3 DNA reads as TGTGCCACCAGTGACCCCCGACAGGGGGCGGATGAGCAGTTCTTC. Translated, it gives CATSDPRQGADEQFF.

V usage is TRBV7-4 and J usage is TRBJ1-2; D not resolved. V dropped 5 bases and J dropped 1 base, with 5 bases sitting between them. This CDR3 region has 12 residues. The germline V gene encodes CDR1 SGHVT and CDR2 SQSDAQ. The CDR3 bases are TGTGCCAGCAGCCCCGTTAACTATGGCTACACCTTC. Its protein product is CASSPVNYGYTF.

The genes are TRBV20-1 and TRBJ2-7; TRBD2 matches 7 bases. The CDR3 is made up of 14 amino acids. The V gene end was trimmed by 8 bases and the J gene end by 2 bases; junction bases not matched to a gene: 12. The germline CDR1 and CDR2 sequences are DFQATT and SNEGSKA (reference sequence). The CDR3 DNA reads TGCAGTTTCGCCTACGGGAGGACCACCTACGAGCAGTACTTC. It specifies CSFAYGRTTYEQYF.

This clonotype came up many times. The chain has TRBV3-1 and TRBJ1-5; D not resolved. This CDR3 is built from 13 residues. V was pared by 0 bases and J by 3 bases, with 3 bases between. Germline-derived CDR1 and CDR2 are LGHDT and YNNKEL (reference sequence). The CDR3 DNA reads TGTGCCAGCAGCCAAGACCTCAATCAGCCCCAGCATTTT. Protein sequence: CASSQDLNQPQHF. Variable domain in full (rest from reference TRBV3-1 and TRBJ1-5): DTAVSQTPKYLVTQMGNDKSIKCEQNLGHDTMYWYKQDSKKFLKIMFSYNNKELIINETVPNRFSPKSPDKAHLNLHINSLELGDSAVYFCASSQDLNQPQHFGDGTRLSIL.